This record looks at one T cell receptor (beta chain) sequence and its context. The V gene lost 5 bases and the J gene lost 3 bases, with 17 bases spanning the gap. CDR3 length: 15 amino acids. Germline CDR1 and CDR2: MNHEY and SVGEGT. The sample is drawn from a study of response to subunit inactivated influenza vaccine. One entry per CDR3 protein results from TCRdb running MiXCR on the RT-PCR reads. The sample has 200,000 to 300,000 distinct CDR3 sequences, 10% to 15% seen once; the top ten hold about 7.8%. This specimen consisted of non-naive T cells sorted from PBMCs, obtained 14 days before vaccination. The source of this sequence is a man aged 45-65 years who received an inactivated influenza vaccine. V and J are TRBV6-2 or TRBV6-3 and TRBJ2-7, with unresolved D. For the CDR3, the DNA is TGTGCCAGCAGTCATGCAGTAAACGGCATCTACGAGCAGTACTTC. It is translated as CASSHAVNGIYEQYF.